Listed below are T cell receptor beta chains from one sample, sequenced in a study of cytomegalovirus exposure and HLA in healthy donors. Using immunoSEQ multiplex PCR, the repertoire was profiled, and TCRdb retains in-frame clones only, with some absent. The sample shows about 75,000 clones, 80% to 90% of them seen only once. Specimen: PBMCs. These receptor sequences come from a man aged 70 or older in good health and CMV-seropositive. Both conserved end residues are part of each CDR3. The order of the fields is CDR3 length, J gene, V gene, clone size, CDR3 protein. The listing skips clone size in some rows; elsewhere it reads once, few, many or a size class.

15	TRBJ1-4	TRBV7-9	NA	CASSLGQGRHEKLFF
16	TRBJ2-7	TRBV28	NA	CASILTAAGSSYEQYF
12	TRBJ1-1	TRBV5-6	NA	CASSLGRGEAFF
15	TRBJ1-2	TRBV18	NA	CASSPDKGGENGYTF
14	TRBJ1-1	TRBV6-5	NA	CASSRVGGDTEAFF
14	TRBJ2-5	TRBV6-1	NA	CASSGGGSQETQYF
16	TRBJ2-1	TRBV6-5	once	CASSYRTSGSRHEQFF
14	TRBJ1-1	TRBV29-1	NA	CSATASTGTTEAFF
13	TRBJ1-1	TRBV5-6	NA	CASSLNPGTEAFF
14	TRBJ2-2	TRBV7-6	few	CASSLGRGTGELFF
13	TRBJ2-3	TRBV7-3	NA	CASSPRGTDTQYF
14	TRBJ2-1	TRBV5-1	few	CASSLGLAGAPEFF
14	TRBJ1-1	TRBV6-1	NA	CASRIQGRETEAFF
12	TRBJ2-7	TRBV6-5	NA	CASSFGGYEQYF
14	TRBJ1-4	TRBV5-1	NA	CASSLRGGDEKLFF
16	TRBJ2-1	TRBV18	once	CASSPRLAGGNNEQFF
14	TRBJ2-7	TRBV27	NA	CASSLSGEGQGQYF
14	TRBJ1-1	TRBV10-3	NA	CATQYLGENTEAFF
17	TRBJ2-1	TRBV12-5	NA	CASGLATVTSGNNEQFF
16	TRBJ2-3	TRBV5-1	NA	CASSLVEGGRTDTQYF
15	TRBJ2-3	TRBV5-1	NA	CASSLLSGSTDTQYF
17	TRBJ1-6	TRBV30	NA	CAWSAWGTGPYNSPLHF
13	TRBJ2-1	TRBV29-1	NA	CSVLAGGYNEQFF
15	TRBJ2-1	TRBV5-1	few	CASSRGGSSYNEQFF
13	TRBJ2-1	TRBV6-1	once	CASSVWESGEQFF
15	TRBJ2-7	TRBV4-2	NA	CASSQDWAGPYEQYF